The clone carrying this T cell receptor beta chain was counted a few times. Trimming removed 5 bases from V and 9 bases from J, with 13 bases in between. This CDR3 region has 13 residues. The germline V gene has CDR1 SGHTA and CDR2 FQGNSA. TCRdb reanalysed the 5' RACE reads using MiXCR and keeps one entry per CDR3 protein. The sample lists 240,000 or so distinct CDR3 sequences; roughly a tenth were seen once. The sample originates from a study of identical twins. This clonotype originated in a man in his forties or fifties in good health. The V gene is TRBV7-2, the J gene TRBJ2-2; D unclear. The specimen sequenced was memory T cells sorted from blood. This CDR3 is CASSPRWGRELFF. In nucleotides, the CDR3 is TGTGCCAGCAGCCCCCGATGGGGAAGGGAGCTGTTTTTT.